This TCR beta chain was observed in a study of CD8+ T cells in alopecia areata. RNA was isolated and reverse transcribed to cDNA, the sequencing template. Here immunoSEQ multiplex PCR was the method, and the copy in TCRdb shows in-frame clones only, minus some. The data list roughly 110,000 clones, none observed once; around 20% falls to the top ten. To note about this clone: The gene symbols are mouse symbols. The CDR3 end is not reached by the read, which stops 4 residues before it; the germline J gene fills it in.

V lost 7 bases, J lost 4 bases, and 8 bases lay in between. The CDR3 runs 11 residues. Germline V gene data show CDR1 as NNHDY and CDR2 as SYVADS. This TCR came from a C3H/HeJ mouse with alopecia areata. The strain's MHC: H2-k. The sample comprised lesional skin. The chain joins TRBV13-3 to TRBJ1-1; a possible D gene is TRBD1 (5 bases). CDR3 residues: CASWGSTEVFF. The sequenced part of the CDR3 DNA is TGTGCCAGCTGGGGGAGCACA.